The subject of this entry is one T cell receptor beta chain. Researchers ran the PCR with 60 Vbeta and 13 Jbeta primers. Data came from immunoSEQ multiplex PCR; TCRdb stores just in-frame clones and leaves some out. The table records 220,000 or so clones, approximately 82% of them present only once. The CDR3 loop spans 14 amino acids. The V end was cut by 1 base, the J end by 3 bases, with 10 bases between. Germline CDR1 and CDR2: KGHSH and LQKENI. The sample comes from a study of cytomegalovirus exposure and HLA in healthy donors. J is TRBJ2-7 and V is TRBV18; a possible D gene is TRBD2 (5 bases). The sequence was obtained from a male donor in good health and CMV-seronegative. The sequenced sample consisted of PBMCs. The CDR3 spells CASSPQEVHYEQYF. CDR3 in DNA: TGTGCCAGCTCACCACAGGAGGTGCACTACGAGCAGTACTTC.